Below, 12 T cell receptor beta chains from the same sample are listed, as sequenced in a study of graft-versus-host responses after intestinal transplantation. The antigens of these receptors remain unknown. Produced via immunoSEQ multiplex PCR; TCRdb's table is partial and in-frame only. This table has about 120,000 clones, 90% to 95% appearing once. The material sequenced was unstimulated CD4+ T cells sorted from spleen or lymph node cells, taken before intestinal transplant. The receptors stem from a human donor who received an intestinal transplant.

This CDR3 is CASSDIDRGNPYEQYF. CDR3 nucleotides: TGCGCCAGCAGTGACATTGACAGGGGAAACCCCTACGAGCAGTACTTC. This rearrangement joins TRBV10-1 to TRBJ2-7; 8 bases are shared with TRBD1. CDR1 and CDR2 (germline): WNHNN, SYGVQD (reference sequence). The CDR3 loop spans 16 amino acids. V was pared by 3 bases and J by 2 bases, with 9 bases of the junction left unmatched.

The V call is TRBV30, the J call TRBJ2-5, with a possible D match to TRBD1 (7 bases). The CDR3 covers 14 residues. Germline-derived CDR1 and CDR2 are GTSNPN and SVGIG (reference sequence). The ends were cut back, 7 bases at V and 1 base at J, with 16 bases in the middle. CDR3 nucleotides: TGTGCCTCCGGAGGAGGGGGCGGCCAAGAGACCCAGTACTTC. The encoded protein is CASGGGGGQETQYF.

The chain has TRBV5-5 and TRBJ1-1, with 9 bases identical to TRBD1. After removal of 4 bases from V and 1 base from J, the junction contained 8 bases not matched to a gene. Germline V CDR1 and CDR2: SGHKS, YYEKEE (reference sequence). The CDR3 has 16 residues. This CDR3 is CASSRGTGIRNTEAFF. In DNA, the CDR3 is TGTGCCAGCAGCAGGGGGACAGGGATAAGGAACACTGAAGCTTTCTTT.

The V gene is TRBV5-1, the J gene TRBJ2-1, with unresolved D. CDR3 length: 12 residues. V was trimmed by 4 bases and J by 13 bases, leaving 15 bases between them. The germline V gene has CDR1 SGHRS and CDR2 YFSETQ. The CDR3 sequence: CASSPLMEGQFF. DNA for the CDR3: TGCGCCAGCAGCCCCTTGATGGAAGGCCAGTTCTTC.

This clone was recorded once. The chain links TRBV25-1 to TRBJ1-4; TRBD1 is a possible D gene (6 bases). V was cut by 5 bases and J by 1 base, with 14 bases left in between. The CDR3 covers 16 residues. Germline CDR1 is MGHDK and CDR2 is SYGVNS. In DNA, the CDR3 is TGTGCCAGCAGTATCGCCACAGGGTTAACTAATGAAAAACTGTTTTTT. It specifies CASSIATGLTNEKLFF.

The V call is TRBV7-9, the J call TRBJ1-1; D not certain. Germline V gene data show CDR1 as SEHNR and CDR2 as FQNEAQ (reference sequence). V shed 1 base and J shed 1 base, with 10 bases lying between them. The CDR3 has 15 residues. In DNA, the CDR3 is TGTGCCAGCAGCTTAGAGGTGGCCCCGAACACTGAAGCTTTCTTT. It encodes CASSLEVAPNTEAFF.

Regarding this clone: The same CDR3 is also encoded by other DNA sequences in this sample. The genes are TRBV5-1 and TRBJ2-7, with D unclear. With 0 bases removed from V and 6 bases from J, the gap between germline ends came to 10 bases. The CDR3 has 13 residues. Germline loops: CDR1 SGHRS, CDR2 YFSETQ. CDR3 sequence: CASSLVSLSEQYF. The CDR3 DNA reads TGCGCCAGCAGCTTGGTGAGCCTGAGCGAGCAGTACTTC.

The rearrangement joins TRBV19 to TRBJ2-1, with TRBD2 matching over 8 bases. Germline V gene sequence: CDR1 LNHDA, CDR2 SQIVND (reference sequence). With 4 bases clipped from V and 8 bases from J, the junction kept 10 bases outside the gene matches. This CDR3 has 15 amino acids. The CDR3 is CASSTGTRGYDEQFF. DNA of the CDR3: TGTGCCAGTAGTACCGGGACTAGGGGTTACGATGAGCAGTTCTTC.

The chain has TRBV9 and TRBJ2-3; 10 bases are shared with TRBD2. The germline V gene has CDR1 SGDLS and CDR2 YYNGEE. V was clipped by 0 bases and J by 5 bases; unmatched bases: 9. The CDR3 is made up of 17 amino acids. The CDR3 here is CASSVDPAGGPEDTQYF. Here the CDR3 DNA reads TGTGCCAGCAGCGTAGACCCAGCGGGAGGGCCGGAAGATACGCAGTATTTT.

This sequence joins TRBV18 and TRBJ1-1; D is uncertain. Germline values: CDR1 KGHSH, CDR2 LQKENI. Trimming stripped 2 bases from V and 10 bases from J, with 11 bases between. The CDR3 spans 12 residues. CDR3 in amino acids: CASSPGSVGAFF. As DNA, the CDR3 is TGTGCCAGCTCACCAGGTTCGGTAGGAGCTTTCTTT.

The chain has TRBV5-1 and TRBJ2-5; D tentatively fits TRBD1 or TRBD2 (5 bases each). The germline V gene encodes CDR1 SGHRS and CDR2 YFSETQ. With 1 base removed from V and 3 bases from J, the gap between germline ends came to 13 bases. The CDR3 runs 15 residues. Here the CDR3 DNA reads TGCGCCAGCAGCTTGATGATTGGGGGAGAAGAGACCCAGTACTTC. This encodes CASSLMIGGEETQYF.

This chain joins TRBV12-5 and TRBJ2-1; D is ambiguous. CDR1 and CDR2 (germline): LGHNT, FRNRAP. V lost 2 bases, J lost 5 bases, and 7 bases lay in between. The CDR3 has 13 residues. The CDR3 protein is CASGLRWDNEQFF. CDR3 coding DNA: TGTGCTAGTGGTTTGCGGTGGGACAATGAGCAGTTCTTC.